This entry describes one T cell receptor (beta chain). Its antigen has not been determined. Qualities for individual bases were not recorded, and no much larger clone is one base off. CDR1 MNHEY and CDR2 SVGAGI were looked up in the germline V gene. V lost 5 bases and J lost 4 bases; the stretch between them is 18 bases long. From its cysteine to its phenylalanine, the CDR3 spans 15 amino acids. The DNA shown is the 45-base CDR3, in frame from base 1. The entire isolated RNA was reverse transcribed using the High Capacity cDNA Reverse Transcription Kit, and thus expressed TCRB transcripts were sequenced. Deep immunoSEQ sequencing was performed on naive, central memory and regulatory T cell samples, with an average of around 3.4 million total reads per sample. After sorted cells were lysed in RLT buffer, RNA was extracted with DNase-treated RNeasy Micro or Mini kits, with the choice depending on cell number. Each cell subset was processed on its own to prevent cross-contamination, while patient and healthy donor samples were processed together. TCRB sequences were amplified from cDNA with the immunoSEQ multiplex PCR, producing 87-bp fragments spanning the CDR3 region. Amplicons were sequenced on the Illumina HiSeq platform. On the study's bioinformatics: Synthetic template baselines were used to correct PCR bias computationally, reads within Hamming distance 2 were collapsed, and singletons that could not be merged were discarded. Reads were aligned to IMGT to assign V, D and J genes, CDR3 length, and insertions or deletions at six rearrangement sites. Clonotype counts were normalized to sorted cell number within each subset before computing true diversity and Gini coefficients with the tcR R package. The overlap coefficient, calculated on TCRB nucleotide sequences, was used to measure repertoire sharing. Out-of-frame TCRB sequences from naive cells were analyzed to stand in for the pre-selection repertoire. TCRdb re-hosts the immuneACCESS table, in-frame sequences only. Its copies lack some clones; in the studies checked, an unresolved V gene accounts for under half of them, and the cause for the rest is not known. The DNA was the basis for D and trimming; V, J and clone size are from that table. This sample gives hundreds of thousands of clones in total; around 16% of them show up just once. The ten largest clones capture approximately 0.099% of the sample.

These data are taken from a study of beta chain features in type 1 diabetes (dated by TCRdb to 2016 to 2019). Broadly, across the study: Mean age, gender distribution, total cell number and subset yield were not different between patients and healthy donors. In the study, recently diagnosed type 1 diabetes patients and matched healthy donors were compared on the TCRB repertoires of their sorted circulating CD4+ T cell subsets. A total of roughly 100 million sorted cells were examined across all samples, and the number of cells per subset was strongly correlated with RNA yield. Whereas all 30 or so donors provided naive and central memory subsets, regulatory and stem cell-like memory subsets were isolated from just 8 patients and roughly eight healthy donors.

A single peripheral blood draw of about 116 mL on average was collected from each donor into heparinised tubes. Naive, central memory, regulatory and stem cell-like memory CD4+ T cells were sorted on a BD FACSAria II using a panel including CD45RO, CCR7, CD25, CD127, CD95 and CD27. All sorted populations exceeded 98% purity. PBMCs were isolated right away by Lymphoprep density gradient centrifugation and were stained directly, without culture. So that batch effects would be minimized, each experiment stained and sorted samples in pairs, pairing one healthy donor with one patient. Findings and caveats that apply to the study as a whole: Because the HLA sub-analyses included only small numbers of individuals, any influence of HLA type on TCRB rearrangement was left unresolved. Type 1 diabetes patients showed a moderate but significant shortening of TCRB CDR3 length in all four CD4+ subsets. Shorter templates might be favored by PCR, yet because patient and control samples were amplified and corrected together, any such skew would affect both groups equally. Patients with type 1 diabetes made fewer insertions and deleted more nucleotides at VDJ recombination sites, implying thymic rearrangement abnormalities. Because cDNA was sequenced instead of genomic DNA, activated cells with high expression could be over-represented, although the groups did not differ in activation or CD3 levels. Naive, central memory and regulatory TCRB repertoires appeared to be more alike among patients than among healthy donors.

Recombination joined TRBV6-5 with TRBJ2-7; the D segment could be TRBD1, given 6 matching bases. This clonotype was sampled from a man in his late teens or twenties in good health. The sequenced sample was naive CD4+ T cells from blood. The cell subset or site label corresponds to: true naive CD4+ T cells. The CDR3 in this case is CASSRTGHPDYEQYF. The nucleotide sequence is given as TGTGCCAGCAGTCGGACGGGACACCCTGATTACGAGCAGTACTTC.